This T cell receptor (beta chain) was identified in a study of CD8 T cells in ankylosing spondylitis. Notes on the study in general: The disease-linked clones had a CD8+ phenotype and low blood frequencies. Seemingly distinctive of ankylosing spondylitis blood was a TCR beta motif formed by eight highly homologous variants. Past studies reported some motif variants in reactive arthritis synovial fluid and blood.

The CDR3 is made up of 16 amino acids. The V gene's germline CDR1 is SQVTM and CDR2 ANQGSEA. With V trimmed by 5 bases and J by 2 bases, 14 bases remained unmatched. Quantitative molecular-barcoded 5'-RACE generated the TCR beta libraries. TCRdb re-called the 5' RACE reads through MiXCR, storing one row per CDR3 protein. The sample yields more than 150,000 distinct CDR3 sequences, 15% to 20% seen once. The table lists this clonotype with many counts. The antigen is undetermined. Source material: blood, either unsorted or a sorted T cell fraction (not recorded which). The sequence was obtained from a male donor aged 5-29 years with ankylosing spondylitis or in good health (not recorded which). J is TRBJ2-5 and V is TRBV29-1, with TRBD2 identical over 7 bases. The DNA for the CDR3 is TGCAGCGTTCATTGGGGCGCGGGAGCTTGGCAAGAGACCCAGTACTTC. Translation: CSVHWGAGAWQETQYF. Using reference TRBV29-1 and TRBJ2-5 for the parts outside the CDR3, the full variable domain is SAVISQKPSRDICQRGTSLTIQCQVDSQVTMMFWYRQQPGQSLTLIATANQGSEATYESGFVIDKFPISRPNLTFSTLTVSNMSPEDSSIYLCSVHWGAGAWQETQYFGPGTRLLVL.